This TCR beta chain appears in the sequencing data of a study of cytotoxic CD8 clonotypes in ibrutinib-treated CLL. Method: immunoSEQ multiplex PCR; TCRdb's copy keeps in-frame clones and lacks some. The repertoire holds about 63,000 clones, with roughly 71% as singletons. This TCR came from a human donor with chronic lymphocytic leukemia. The sample consisted of PBMCs, taken after 12 months of ibrutinib treatment.

The CDR3 nucleotides read TGTGCCAGTAGTATAGGCGCGGACATTCAGTACTTC. Translated: CASSIGADIQYF. The rearrangement links TRBV19 to TRBJ2-4; D call uncertain. The V end was cut by 1 base, the J end by 8 bases, with 6 bases between. The V gene's germline CDR1 is LNHDA and CDR2 SQIVND (reference sequence). The CDR3 covers 12 residues.